A single T cell receptor (beta chain) is shown here with its context. Its antigen remains unknown. Germline V lookup: CDR1 MNHNY, CDR2 SVGAGI (reference sequence). Trimming took 6 bases from V and 7 from J, leaving 18 bases between them. The CDR3 is 15 amino acids. Time point reported: week 47, end of study. Each vaccine dose was 300 ug of mutant IDH1 20-mer peptide, with topical imiquimod. Astrocytomas that were new, WHO grade 3 or 4, IDH1-mutant and ATRX-lost were present in the donors. The data were obtained in a study of a mutant IDH1 vaccine in newly diagnosed glioma. Across the study: Vaccines were begun 4-6 weeks after radiotherapy alone, or with temozolomide cycles. Study-wide results and caveats: Immune responses induced by the vaccine were seen in roughly 93% of patients, spanning multiple MHC alleles. There seemed to be no relation between pseudoprogression and changes in top peripheral T cell clonotypes.

Generated by immunoSEQ multiplex PCR, the TCRdb table keeps only in-frame clones and is missing some. Of about 90,000 clones listed, nearly 90% are singletons. This sequence joins TRBV6-6 and TRBJ2-2; D unclear. This TCR was recovered from a woman between 45 and 60 years old with glioma. Here the sequenced sample was PBMCs, taken from a glioma patient whose treatment included an IDH1 peptide vaccine. Here the CDR3 DNA reads TGTGCCAGCAGACCCCCCCCGCAGGCCCACGGGGAGCTGTTTTTT. This translates into CASRPPPQAHGELFF.